A selection of T cell receptor beta chains follows, all from one sample in a study of blood T cell repertoires in COVID-19. Sequencing used immunoSEQ multiplex PCR; TCRdb keeps in-frame clones, though not all of them. This sample carries some 180,000 clones, roughly three quarters of them seen once, and the ten largest clones take around 15%. Source material: PBMCs or T cells enriched from blood (not recorded which). The receptors come from a man aged 60 to 75 who had been exposed to COVID-19. Both conserved end residues are part of each CDR3. The D gene is left open where the match is weak. Not every row has a clone size; where given, it reads once, few, many or a size class.

>TRBJ2-2|TRBV19|TRBD2|once
CASSTRLAANTGELFF
TGTGCCAGTAGTACCCGACTAGCGGCAAACACCGGGGAGCTGTTTTTT
>TRBJ2-1|TRBV7-2|TRBD2|NA
CASSGGGPFGNEQFF
TGTGCCAGCAGCGGGGGAGGGCCTTTTGGCAATGAGCAGTTCTTC
>TRBJ2-3|TRBV6-4|TRBD1|NA
CASRQGGTDTQYF
TGTGCCAGCAGGCAGGGGGGCACAGATACGCAGTATTTT
>TRBJ2-5|TRBV27|TRBD1|NA
CASSYSTGDSYQETQYF
TGTGCCAGCAGTTACTCGACAGGGGACTCGTACCAAGAGACCCAGTACTTC
>TRBJ1-6|TRBV7-8|TRBD1|NA
CASSLRRDRNSPLHF
TGTGCCAGCAGCTTACGCCGGGACAGAAATTCACCCCTCCACTTT
>TRBJ2-7|TRBV4-1|NA|NA
CASSQDPGQFYEQYF
TGCGCCAGCAGCCAAGATCCAGGACAGTTCTACGAGCAGTACTTC
>TRBJ1-2|TRBV21-1|NA|NA
CASSKSHAGGYTF
TGTGCCAGCAGCAAAAGTCACGCGGGGGGCTACACCTTC
>TRBJ2-3|TRBV9|TRBD2|NA
CASSVEPSGRATDTQYF
TGTGCCAGCAGCGTAGAGCCTAGCGGGAGGGCAACAGATACGCAGTATTTT
>TRBJ2-3|TRBV28|NA|NA
CASSLNRGTSTDTQYF
TGTGCCAGCAGTTTGAACCGCGGAACTAGCACAGATACGCAGTATTTT
>TRBJ2-1|TRBV15|TRBD2|NA
CATSPSGLSYNEQFF
TGTGCCACCAGCCCTAGCGGATTGTCCTACAATGAGCAGTTCTTC
>TRBJ2-5|TRBV3-1/TRBV3-2|NA|NA
CASSQGGVGQETQYF
TGTGCCAGCAGCCAGGGGGGAGTCGGGCAAGAGACCCAGTACTTC
>TRBJ1-2|TRBV27|TRBD1|NA
CASSLDIRDREYTF
TGTGCCAGCAGTTTAGACATAAGGGACAGGGAATACACCTTC
>TRBJ1-2|TRBV15|TRBD1|NA
CATSRGTGGGYGYTF
TGTGCCACCAGCAGAGGGACAGGGGGCGGCTATGGCTACACCTTC
>TRBJ1-3|TRBV6-1|NA|NA
CASSESNPGSSGNTIYF
TGTGCCAGCAGTGAATCGAATCCAGGAAGCTCTGGAAACACCATATATTTT
>TRBJ2-2|TRBV11-2|TRBD2|few
CASSPYRGLGGELFF
TGTGCCAGCAGCCCCTACCGTGGACTAGGCGGGGAGCTGTTTTTT
>TRBJ1-5|TRBV28|TRBD1|NA
CASTDRDRVNQPQHF
TGTGCCAGTACTGACCGGGACAGGGTCAATCAGCCCCAGCATTTT
>TRBJ1-2|TRBV6-1|NA|few
CASSEPRAQGKGGYTF
TGTGCCAGCAGTGAACCTAGAGCCCAGGGTAAGGGAGGCTACACCTTC
>TRBJ2-3|TRBV9|TRBD2|NA
CASSVDPHLLAGETDTQYF
TGTGCCAGCAGCGTAGATCCCCACCTACTAGCGGGAGAGACAGATACGCAGTATTTT
>TRBJ2-3|TRBV4-2|NA|NA
CASSQARGGDTQYF
TGTGCCAGCAGCCAAGCTAGGGGGGGAGATACGCAGTATTTT
>TRBJ2-1|TRBV19|TRBD2|NA
CASGDSGRRGEQFF
TGTGCCAGTGGTGATAGCGGGAGGAGAGGTGAGCAGTTCTTC
>TRBJ2-2|TRBV29-1|NA|many
CSVNRQTGELFF
TGCAGCGTTAATCGACAGACCGGGGAGCTGTTTTTT
>TRBJ2-3|TRBV19|TRBD2|NA
CASRSAGGTDTQYF
TGTGCCAGTCGATCAGCGGGGGGCACAGATACGCAGTATTTT
>TRBJ2-1|TRBV7-2|NA|once
CASSSGVPAVEQFF
TGTGCCAGCAGCTCCGGGGTACCGGCGGTTGAGCAGTTCTTC
>TRBJ2-2|TRBV6-4|TRBD1|NA
CASSVGTGGTGELFF
TGTGCCAGCAGTGTAGGCACAGGGGGAACCGGGGAGCTGTTTTTT
>TRBJ2-2|TRBV25-1|NA|NA
CASIFSGGTGELFF
TGTGCCAGCATATTTTCCGGTGGCACCGGGGAGCTGTTTTTT
>TRBJ1-1|TRBV9|TRBD1|NA
CASSVFQGANTEAFF
TGTGCCAGCAGCGTATTTCAGGGGGCGAACACTGAAGCTTTCTTT
>TRBJ1-1|TRBV2|NA|NA
CASSEGGGNTEAFF
TGTGCCAGCAGTGAAGGGGGGGGGAACACTGAAGCTTTCTTT
>TRBJ2-7|TRBV19|NA|NA
CATRQNYEQYF
TGTGCCACCAGACAGAACTACGAGCAGTACTTC
>TRBJ2-1|TRBV11-1|NA|few
CASSLGTYNEQFF
TGTGCCAGCAGCTTGGGCACCTACAATGAGCAGTTCTTC
>TRBJ1-5|TRBV21-1|NA|NA
CASSSDRINQPQHF
TGTGCCAGCAGCTCAGACAGGATCAATCAGCCCCAGCATTTT
>TRBJ2-1|TRBV2|TRBD2|NA
CASTLGLADYNEQFF
TGTGCCAGCACCCTGGGACTAGCGGACTACAATGAGCAGTTCTTC
>TRBJ2-7|TRBV15|TRBD2|NA
CATSPLAGSSYEQYF
TGTGCCACCAGTCCGTTAGCGGGGAGCTCCTACGAGCAGTACTTC
>TRBJ1-5|TRBV6-1|NA|NA
CASSEWEARFNQPQHF
TGTGCCAGCAGTGAATGGGAGGCCCGCTTCAATCAGCCCCAGCATTTT
>TRBJ1-1|TRBV7-9|NA|once
CASSLDPHRRAFF
TGTGCCAGCAGCTTAGATCCCCACCGGCGGGCTTTCTTT
>TRBJ2-1|TRBV30|TRBD2|NA
CAWSGREQGEQFF
TGTGCCTGGAGTGGGCGGGAGCAGGGAGAGCAGTTCTTC
>TRBJ2-7|TRBV9|TRBD2|NA
CASSPAGGGIYEQYF
TGTGCCAGCAGCCCCGCTGGGGGAGGGATCTACGAGCAGTACTTC
>TRBJ1-2|TRBV3-1/TRBV3-2|NA|few
CASSPSPGRGWYGYTF
TGTGCCAGCAGCCCCTCTCCGGGTCGGGGTTGGTATGGCTACACCTTC
>TRBJ2-5|TRBV5-6|NA|NA
CASKRFGETQYF
TGTGCCAGCAAGAGGTTCGGGGAGACCCAGTACTTC
>TRBJ1-5|TRBV5-1|TRBD1|NA
CASSLWGTDSNQPQHF
TGCGCCAGCAGCTTGTGGGGGACAGATAGCAATCAGCCCCAGCATTTT
>TRBJ1-2|TRBV11-2|NA|NA
CASSLGLSLGYTF
TGTGCCAGCAGCTTAGGCCTATCTCTTGGCTACACCTTC
>TRBJ2-7|TRBV28|TRBD1|few
CASSRDRGLTYEQYF
TGTGCCAGCAGTCGGGACAGGGGTCTTACCTACGAGCAGTACTTC
>TRBJ2-7|TRBV4-1|NA|few
CASRAGSSYEQYF
TGCGCCAGCCGAGCTGGGAGCTCCTACGAGCAGTACTTC
>TRBJ1-3|TRBV6-1|NA|NA
CASTPSGQPGNTIYF
TGTGCCAGCACCCCCTCCGGACAGCCTGGAAACACCATATATTTT
>TRBJ1-2|TRBV19|TRBD1|few
CATHKAGQGGYGYTF
TGTGCCACTCACAAAGCGGGACAGGGAGGCTATGGCTACACCTTC
>TRBJ2-3|TRBV9|NA|once
CASSAQAQQLSTDTQYF
TGTGCCAGCAGCGCGCAAGCACAACAGCTTAGCACAGATACGCAGTATTTT
>TRBJ1-1|TRBV5-8|NA|NA
CASSLRQKAFF
TGTGCCAGCAGCTTACGACAGAAAGCTTTCTTT
>TRBJ2-2|TRBV30|TRBD2|NA
CAWSRGPSGRASTGELFF
TGTGCCTGGAGTCGAGGGCCTAGCGGGAGGGCCAGCACCGGGGAGCTGTTTTTT
>TRBJ1-5|TRBV11-3|NA|NA
CASSPNSNQPQHF
TGTGCCAGCAGCCCTAATAGCAATCAGCCCCAGCATTTT
>TRBJ2-7|TRBV30|NA|NA
CAWSPGSTYEQYF
TGTGCCTGGTCCCCGGGGTCTACCTACGAGCAGTACTTC
>TRBJ2-7|TRBV6-4|TRBD1|few
CARKTGPSYEQYF
TGTGCCAGAAAGACAGGGCCGTCCTACGAGCAGTACTTC
>TRBJ1-6|TRBV5-1|TRBD1|few
CASSLSGQPNSPLHF
TGCGCCAGCAGCTTGTCGGGACAGCCTAATTCACCCCTCCACTTT
>TRBJ2-5|TRBV24-1|NA|NA
CATSDYTGYQETQYF
TGTGCCACCAGTGATTACACAGGGTACCAAGAGACCCAGTACTTC
>TRBJ2-2|TRBV7-9|NA|NA
CASSPRPTGKNTGELFF
TGTGCCAGCAGTCCAAGGCCGACAGGCAAGAACACCGGGGAGCTGTTTTTT